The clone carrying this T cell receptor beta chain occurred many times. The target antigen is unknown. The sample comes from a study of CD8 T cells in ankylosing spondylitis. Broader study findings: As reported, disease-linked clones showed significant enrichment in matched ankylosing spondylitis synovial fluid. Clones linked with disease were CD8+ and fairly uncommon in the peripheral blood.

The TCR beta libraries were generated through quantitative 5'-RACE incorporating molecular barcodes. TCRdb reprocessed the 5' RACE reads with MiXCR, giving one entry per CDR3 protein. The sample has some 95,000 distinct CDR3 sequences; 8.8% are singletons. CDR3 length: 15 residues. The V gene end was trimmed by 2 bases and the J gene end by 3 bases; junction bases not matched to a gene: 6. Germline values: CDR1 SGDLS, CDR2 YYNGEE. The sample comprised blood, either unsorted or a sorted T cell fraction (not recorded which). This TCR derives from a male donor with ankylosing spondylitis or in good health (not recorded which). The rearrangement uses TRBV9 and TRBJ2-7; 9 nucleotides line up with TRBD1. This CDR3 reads CASSVGGGQGYEQYF. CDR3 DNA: TGTGCCAGCAGCGTGGGGGGGGGACAGGGCTACGAGCAGTACTTC.